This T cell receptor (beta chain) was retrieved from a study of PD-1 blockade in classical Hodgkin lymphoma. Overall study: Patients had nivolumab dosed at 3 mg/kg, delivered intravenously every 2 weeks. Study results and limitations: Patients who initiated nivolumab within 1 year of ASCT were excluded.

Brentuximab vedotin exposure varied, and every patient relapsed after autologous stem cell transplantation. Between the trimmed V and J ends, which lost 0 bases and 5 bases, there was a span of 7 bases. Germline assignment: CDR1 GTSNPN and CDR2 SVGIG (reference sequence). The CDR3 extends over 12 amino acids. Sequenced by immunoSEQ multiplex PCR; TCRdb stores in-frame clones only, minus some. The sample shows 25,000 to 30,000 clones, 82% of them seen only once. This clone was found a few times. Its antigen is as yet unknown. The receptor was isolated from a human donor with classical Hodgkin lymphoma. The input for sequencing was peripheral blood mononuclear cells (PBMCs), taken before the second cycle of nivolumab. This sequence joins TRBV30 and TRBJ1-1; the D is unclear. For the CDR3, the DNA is TGTGCCTGGAGTGTAGGGAGAACTGAAGCTTTCTTT. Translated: CAWSVGRTEAFF.